The text below deals with one TCR beta chain. This clonotype came up a few times. What this receptor recognizes is not known. Per-nucleotide qualities are absent, and no much larger clonotype sits a single base away. The germline V gene sets CDR1 to MGHDK and CDR2 to SYGVNS. V loses 8 bases of germline sequence and J loses 5 bases, and the interval between the two ends is 16 bases. Reading from cysteine to phenylalanine, the CDR3 counts 14 amino acids. The retained sequence is limited to the CDR3, 42 bases, with the frame set at the first base. The data are from a study of T cells in Graves' hyperthyroidism and ophthalmopathy (dated by TCRdb to between 2018 and 2021). Background for the entire study: TCR V-J signatures able to tell the groups apart were searched for in a discovery cohort of 95 to 100 patients, of whom 43 had Graves' ophthalmopathy and around 57 had stable Graves' hyperthyroidism. Whether ophthalmopathy could be predicted prospectively was tested in an independent validation cohort made up of 18 hyperthyroidism patients plus 17 patients who later progressed to ophthalmopathy. The roughly 94 discovery patients were randomly divided into training and test sets at a 7:3 ratio. In addition, the study compared T-cell repertoires in thyroid tissue and in blood from about six Graves' hyperthyroidism patients. After sampling, hyperthyroidism patients received methimazole starting at 30 mg daily, and ophthalmopathy patients received high-dose intravenous methylprednisolone. TCR Vbeta CDR3 sequencing of around 130 peripheral blood samples (roughly 43 ophthalmopathy, over 70 hyperthyroidism and approximately 17 progressor patients) is reported in the paper. Broad study findings and their caveats: During validation, the model predicted progression to ophthalmopathy a median of about 6.5 months ahead of onset, with 60% to 71% sensitivity and almost 75% specificity. Most expanded thyroid clonotypes (frequency above 0.001) were also detected in blood, a finding suggesting that blood repertoires may reflect thyroid immune responses. Ophthalmopathy was separated from stable hyperthyroidism by a 13 V-J signature model, with approximately 89% sensitivity and roughly 84% specificity obtained in cross-validation and 80%/75% obtained in testing. No statistical method was used to fix the sample size in advance, and group allocation was not hidden from the investigators.

Amplification of TCR beta CDR3 regions was carried out from RNA transcripts. For the first round of RT-PCR on the TCR CDR3, the HTBI primer set was used together with the Qiagen OneStep RT-PCR kit. Libraries were constructed in a second round of multiplex PCR, after which size selection and purification were carried out. The libraries were sequenced on an Illumina HiSeq2000 using paired-end 100 bp reads. Per the source publication's procedure: SOAPnuke was used to process the raw data, removing reads that contained adapters or uncalled bases, had a mean Phred below 15, or lacked an exact match to the constant primer or identifier. High-quality paired reads were merged using COPE v1.2.5, and each unique nucleotide sequence was defined as a clonotype. MiTCR v1.1 was used to align the clonotypes against IMGT TRBV, TRBD and TRBJ reference segments. The analysis included only V-J combinations with a frequency above 0.0001, which together covered over 98% of the repertoires. A TCS score was defined as the ratio between F50 (clonal expansion) and ExV (chaos), using BLOSUM62-based TCRdist between CDR3 peptides within each V-J. Welch's t-statistics and random forest reduced around 520 V-J features to 13, which were used in a naive Bayes classifier (R e1071). The similarity between thyroid and blood repertoires was quantified using the Morisita-Horn index. The public reads were quality trimmed at Q25 with fastp and then assembled into clones with MiXCR by TCRdb, keeping productive beta chains. When rows share a CDR3 protein, they turn into one entry using the most common DNA and genes. The V and J calls come from TCRdb's annotation, not from the publication. The sample has 500,000 to 600,000 distinct CDR3 sequences on record, 40% to 55% of them singletons. The biggest ten clones account for roughly 19% of the sample.

Patients with uncontrolled infections, other autoimmune diseases, pregnancy or lactation were excluded. Clinical symptoms, serum thyroxine and TRAb, thyroid ultrasound, and orbital computed tomography formed the basis for the diagnoses. Total RNA was extracted using Trizol reagent, and RNA quality was assessed on an Agilent 2100 Bioanalyzer. This receptor chain uses TRBV25-1 and TRBJ1-5; no D gene call is confident. Sequencing input: peripheral blood or thyroid tissue (not recorded which). The clonotype was recovered from an adult woman with Graves' disease, either hyperthyroidism or ophthalmopathy (not recorded which). The sequence in DNA is TGTGCCAGCGCATCCGGGTGGAGGGATCAGCCCCAGCATTTT. Its protein reads: CASASGWRDQPQHF.